This T cell receptor (beta chain) originates from a study of shared clonotypes between healthy human individuals. There were no recent acute infections or vaccinations among the donors, who were healthy HIV-negative adults. In this sample, this clone turned up once. Sorted-subset replicate PCR reactions were performed with around 200 ng DNA, corresponding to roughly 30,000 T cell genomes. Here immunoSEQ multiplex PCR was the method, and the copy in TCRdb shows in-frame clones only, minus some. The sample records some 2,400,000 clones, approximately 96% being singletons. Specimen: naive CD4+ T cells sorted from blood. As for subset: CD45RA+ positively selected. This sequence was found in a man between 18 and 29 years old in good health.

CDR3 nucleotide sequence: TGCAGCGTAGAAAGGTCCCCGTTTGTGAACACTGAAGCTTTCTTT. Translating gives CSVERSPFVNTEAFF. V gene TRBV29-1 combines with J gene TRBJ1-1; D call uncertain. The CDR3 covers 15 residues. Trimming cost V 6 bases and J 0 bases, with 17 bases left between them. Germline assignment: CDR1 SQVTM and CDR2 ANQGSEA.